This T cell receptor beta chain stems from a study of identical twins. Per the germline V gene, CDR1 is LNHNV and CDR2 is YYDKDF (reference sequence). V was pared by 5 bases and J by 2 bases, with 10 bases between. The CDR3 loop spans 14 amino acids. Study findings and constraints: Cross-sectional statistics underpinned the conclusions; the same donors were not followed. Cord blood beta clonotypes present at high abundance carried fewer insertions; no such pattern appeared in memory repertoires. Partial confounding of zero-insertion analyses by invariant MAIT and iNKT cells was possible.

Template switching supplied a universal primer site; unique molecular identifiers were carried on the cDNA. TCRdb ran MiXCR on the 5' RACE reads and lists one entry per CDR3 protein. Among approximately 630,000 distinct CDR3 sequences listed, under 8.5% were seen once. This clonotype appeared many times. Antigen: not known. These data also formed part of another study, on yellow fever vaccine responses in identical twins.

The receptor was isolated from a woman aged 18-35 years in good health. V is TRBV15 and J is TRBJ1-5; D not resolved. The sequencing input was PBMCs. The CDR3 sequence: CATSPLSGNQPQHF. In nucleotides, the CDR3 is TGTGCCACCAGCCCCCTTAGTGGCAATCAGCCCCAGCATTTT.